This is a list of T cell receptor beta chains from one sample in a study of beta chain features in type 1 diabetes. Profiled with immunoSEQ multiplex PCR; TCRdb holds only in-frame clones, not every one. Of 430,000 or so clones in the sample, roughly an eighth are singletons; the top ten hold more than 0.045%. The sequenced material came from naive CD4+ T cells from blood. The receptors shown here come from a woman between 18 and 29 years old in good health. CDR3s include the opening cysteine and the closing phenylalanine or tryptophan. D genes are given only for firm matches. The size field is filled for only some rows; it gives once, few, many or a size class.

V	D	J	size	DNA	CDR3
TRBV6-6	-	TRBJ2-7	-	TGTGCCAGCAGAACAGTACAGGGACTTGGCGAGCAGTACTTC	CASRTVQGLGEQYF
TRBV7-2	TRBD1	TRBJ2-7	-	TGTGCCAGCACCTACCAGACAGGGTCTTCCTACGAGCAGTACTTC	CASTYQTGSSYEQYF
TRBV19	TRBD1	TRBJ2-1	-	TGTGCCAGTAGTACCCCCGGGACAGGGGAGTTCAATGAGCAGTTCTTC	CASSTPGTGEFNEQFF
TRBV28	-	TRBJ1-4	-	TGTGCCAGCAGCCCTCTCACGTTCCAGGTGGATGAAAAACTGTTTTTT	CASSPLTFQVDEKLFF
TRBV7-8	-	TRBJ1-6	few	TGTGCCAGCACCGAATGGAGCGGAAATAATTCACCCCTCCACTTT	CASTEWSGNNSPLHF
TRBV29-1	TRBD2	TRBJ2-5	-	TGCAGCGCCCCCCTCACACTAGCGGGAGGGCCAACCCCGACGGGGACCCAGTACTTC	CSAPLTLAGGPTPTGTQYF
TRBV27	-	TRBJ1-2	-	TGTGCCAGCAGTTTATCGAGACTAAGCTATGGCTACACCTTC	CASSLSRLSYGYTF
TRBV10-3	-	TRBJ2-6	few	TGTGCCACCGGGGGCTCTGGGGCCAACGTCCTGACTTTC	CATGGSGANVLTF
TRBV30	TRBD1	TRBJ2-7	few	TGTGCCTCCAGGGGGTTCCTCACCTACGAGCAGTACTTC	CASRGFLTYEQYF
TRBV27	TRBD1	TRBJ1-2	-	TGTGCCAGCAGCCCTCGCAGGGGGCTAACCTATGGCTACACCTTC	CASSPRRGLTYGYTF
TRBV7-9	-	TRBJ2-1	-	TGTGCCAGCAGGATTAGAGGGAGCAATGAGCAGTTCTTC	CASRIRGSNEQFF
TRBV9	-	TRBJ2-3	few	TGTGCCAGCAGCGTAGGGGGACTCCTAGATACGCAGTATTTT	CASSVGGLLDTQYF
TRBV6-1	-	TRBJ1-2	-	TGTGCCAGCAGTGAAAACTGGGCCCCATCGTATGGCTACACCTTC	CASSENWAPSYGYTF
TRBV7-2	-	TRBJ1-6	few	TGTGCCAGCAGCTATAGAGAAGGACGCCTCCACTTT	CASSYREGRLHF
TRBV19	-	TRBJ2-5	-	TGTGCCAGTAGTCGTCTGAATATGGGGGAGACCCAGTACTTC	CASSRLNMGETQYF
TRBV28	-	TRBJ2-1	few	TGTGCCAGCAGTTTACCAGGACAGAACAATGAGCAGTTCTTC	CASSLPGQNNEQFF
TRBV9	-	TRBJ1-3	-	TGTGCCAGCAGCACCCAGGGGAACCCGTCTGGAAACACCATATATTTT	CASSTQGNPSGNTIYF
TRBV2	-	TRBJ2-7	-	TGTGCCAGCACCTTTGACAACTACTACGAGCAGTACTTC	CASTFDNYYEQYF
TRBV7-3	-	TRBJ2-3	-	TGTGCCAGCAGCTTAACCCCTAGCACAGATACGCAGTATTTT	CASSLTPSTDTQYF
TRBV29-1	-	TRBJ1-1	few	TGCAGCGTTGCCTCCCAGAACACTGAAGCTTTCTTT	CSVASQNTEAFF
TRBV15	-	TRBJ1-4	few	TGTGCCACCAGCAGAGATACCTCCGTGGGGGAACTGTTTTTT	CATSRDTSVGELFF
TRBV28	-	TRBJ2-4	-	TGTGCTTCCCAGGGTGAGGTCATTCAGTACTTC	CASQGEVIQYF
TRBV18	TRBD1	TRBJ1-2	-	TGTGCCAGCTCACCGGGACAGGCGGTAGTTGGCTACACCTTC	CASSPGQAVVGYTF
TRBV11-3	-	TRBJ2-1	-	TGTGCCAGCAGCTTAACACTGGGTGAGCAGTTCTTC	CASSLTLGEQFF
TRBV29-1	-	TRBJ2-1	few	TGCAGCGTTGAAGGCGGAAAGAAAGGATACAATGAGCAGTTCTTC	CSVEGGKKGYNEQFF
TRBV10-3	-	TRBJ1-5	-	TGTGCCAGCTGCAGGGATAGAGATCTCGCCCAGCATTTT	CASCRDRDLAQHF
TRBV18	TRBD1	TRBJ2-5	few	TGTGCCAGCTCACTCACAGGGGCGGAGGAGACCCAGTACTTC	CASSLTGAEETQYF
TRBV5-1	TRBD2	TRBJ2-3	-	TGCGCCAGCAGCCTCGCCGGGACTAGCGGGAGGACAGATACGCAGTATTTT	CASSLAGTSGRTDTQYF
TRBV9	TRBD1	TRBJ1-6	many	TGTGCCAGCAGCGCCGTCCAGGGGGCCTCACCCCTCCACTTT	CASSAVQGASPLHF
TRBV2	-	TRBJ2-3	few	TGTGCCAGCAATCCGGACTCGGATACGCAGTATTTT	CASNPDSDTQYF
TRBV4-1	-	TRBJ2-2	few	TGCGCCAGCAGCCCCCTTGGGGATTTGAGAACCGGGGAGCTGTTTTTT	CASSPLGDLRTGELFF
TRBV30	-	TRBJ1-6	-	TGTGCCTGGAGCCATAATTCACCCCTCCACTTT	CAWSHNSPLHF
TRBV7-6	-	TRBJ2-7	-	TGTGCCAGCAGCCCCGGGAGCTACGGGTACTACGAGCAGTACTTC	CASSPGSYGYYEQYF
TRBV18	-	TRBJ2-1	-	TGTGCCAGCTCAGCCCAGGCGGGGGCTGTCGGTGAGCAGTTCTTC	CASSAQAGAVGEQFF
TRBV30	TRBD2	TRBJ2-7	few	TGTGCCTGGTCCCGGGAGGGGGGGTACGAGCAGTACTTC	CAWSREGGYEQYF